What follows are 10 T cell receptor beta chains derived from one specimen sequenced in a study of blood T cell repertoires in COVID-19. Data came from immunoSEQ multiplex PCR; TCRdb stores just in-frame clones and leaves some out. The data show 150,000 or so clones, with around 79% seen just once and approximately 5.2% held by the top ten. The sequencing sample was made of peripheral blood. These receptors all stem from a woman in her 70s with COVID-19, enrolled during active disease.

This clone was observed a few times. The chain has TRBV5-6 and TRBJ1-2; 9 nucleotides agree with TRBD1. The junction had 8 bases not matched to a gene; V was cut back by 4 bases and J by 7 bases. CDR3 length: 14 residues. Germline V gene data show CDR1 as SGHDT and CDR2 as YYEEEE. CDR3 sequence: CASSLGQGGGGYTF. The CDR3 region has the DNA TGTGCCAGCAGCCTGGGACAGGGCGGCGGTGGCTACACCTTC.

This clone was counted many times. The V and J genes are TRBV6-5 and TRBJ1-6; D is uncertain. The CDR3 loop spans 15 amino acids. The V gene lost 5 bases and the J gene lost 9 bases, with 17 bases spanning the gap. Germline V CDR1 and CDR2: MNHEY, SVGAGI. CDR3 residues: CASSPMVRRGSPLHF. The CDR3 nucleotides read TGTGCCAGCAGTCCCATGGTGCGGCGCGGTTCACCCCTCCACTTT.

The CDR3 DNA reads TGTGCCAGCAGCTTGATGGGGGGGGGCAATGAGCAGTTCTTC. It encodes CASSLMGGGNEQFF. The V gene is TRBV11-2, the J gene TRBJ2-1; TRBD2 aligns across 7 bases. V trimming: 3 bases; J trimming: 6 bases; junction bases outside the gene matches: 5. In germline, CDR1 is SGHAT, CDR2 FQNNGV. CDR3 length: 14 residues.

The chain carries TRBV7-2 and TRBJ1-5, with 8 bases lining up with TRBD1. The CDR3 is made up of 15 amino acids. The germline V gene encodes CDR1 SGHTA and CDR2 FQGNSA. V lost 5 bases to trimming and J lost 4 bases; unmatched junction nucleotides: 7. The CDR3 nucleotides are TGTGCCAGCAGCCTCGGACAGGGATGGAATCAGCCCCAGCATTTT. Its translation is CASSLGQGWNQPQHF. The whole variable domain, remainder taken from reference TRBV7-2 and TRBJ1-5, is GAGVSQSPSNKVTEKGKDVELRCDPISGHTALYWYRQSLGQGLEFLIYFQGNSAPDKSGLPSDRFSAERTGGSVSTLTIQRTQQEDSAVYLCASSLGQGWNQPQHFGDGTRLSIL.

V usage is TRBV19 and J usage is TRBJ1-2, with a possible D match to TRBD1 (5 bases). Germline V CDR1 and CDR2: LNHDA, SQIVND (reference sequence). The CDR3 consists of 12 residues. V dropped 5 bases and J dropped 4 bases, with 8 bases sitting between them. CDR3 amino acids: CASSPQGYGYTF. The CDR3, as DNA: TGTGCCAGTAGTCCTCAGGGCTATGGCTACACCTTC.

The chain employs TRBV30 and TRBJ1-5, with TRBD1 matching over 7 bases. CDR1 and CDR2 (germline): GTSNPN, SVGIG (reference sequence). This CDR3 region has 15 residues. J lost 1 base, V lost 1 base, and 4 bases had no gene match. In DNA form, the CDR3 reads TGTGCCTGGAGTGCCGGGACAGTCAGCAATCAGCCCCAGCATTTT. Translated: CAWSAGTVSNQPQHF.

In nucleotides, the CDR3 is TGTGCCATCAGTGGAGACAGGGGTTTGTCACCCCTCCACTTT. Amino acids: CAISGDRGLSPLHF. J is TRBJ1-6 and V is TRBV10-3; 8 bases are shared with TRBD1. V was clipped by 4 bases and J by 10 bases; unmatched bases: 6. The CDR3 has 14 amino acids. CDR1 is ENHRY, CDR2 SYGVKD, per germline.

This chain joins TRBV19 and TRBJ1-5, with 9 bases that match TRBD1. The CDR3 covers 17 residues. Germline V gene lookup returns CDR1 LNHDA and CDR2 SQIVND (reference sequence). The V gene end was trimmed by 6 bases and the J gene end by 7 bases; junction bases not matched to a gene: 16. The DNA for the CDR3 is TGTGCCAGTAGGGGACTGACACAGGGGGCAGATTCGCAGCCCCAGCATTTT. Encoded protein: CASRGLTQGADSQPQHF. Based on the CDR3 plus reference TRBV19 and TRBJ1-5, the full variable domain is DGGITQSPKYLFRKEGQNVTLSCEQNLNHDAMYWYRQDPGQGLRLIYYSQIVNDFQKGDIAEGYSVSREKKESFPLTVTSAQKNPTAFYLCASRGLTQGADSQPQHFGDGTRLSIL.

The V and J genes are TRBV6-2 or TRBV6-3 and TRBJ1-5; the D gene is possibly TRBD1 (5 bases). Deletions cut 4 bases from V and 5 bases from J, with 12 bases between. CDR1 and CDR2 from the germline V gene are MNHEY and SVGEGT. The length of the CDR3 is 14 residues. The CDR3 region is CASSSGVLDQPQHF. CDR3 nucleotide sequence: TGTGCCAGCAGTTCGGGGGTTTTGGATCAGCCCCAGCATTTT.

The genes are TRBV3-1 (or the pseudogene TRBV3-2) and TRBJ2-2; a possible D gene is TRBD2 (5 bases). The germline V gene has CDR1 LGHDT and CDR2 YNNKEL (reference sequence). This CDR3 is 17 amino acids long. V lost 0 bases, J lost 1 base, and 12 bases lay in between. DNA for the CDR3: TGTGCCAGCAGCCAAGATCTAGGAGGACTGAACACCGGGGAGCTGTTTTTT. Its translation: CASSQDLGGLNTGELFF.